The T cell receptor beta chain under discussion was sequenced for a study of CXCR3-negative and CXCR3-positive naive CD8 T cells. Study-wide context: Cumulative TRB read yield was approximately 135 million, averaging about 1.5 +/- 0.3 million per library.

A CD45RO-CCR7+CD27+CD95- profile was what naive CD8+ T cells displayed. Regarding this clonotype: The antigen is undetermined.

In preparing the TRB cDNA libraries, 5' RACE with UMI labels was used. TCRdb re-called the 5' RACE reads and catalogs CDR3 proteins one per entry, DNA excluded. This sample contains tens of thousands of distinct CDR3 sequences. Study-wide results and limits: Naive subsets showed comparable surface CD5, and TCR interaction strength was also inferred from TRB CDR3 physicochemistry. CXCR3-positive naive cells carried more hydrophobic TRB CDR3s than CXCR3-negative naive cells did.

The specimen sequenced was naive CXCR3+ CD8+ T cells from blood. Subset here: CD45RO-CCR7+CD27+CD95- naive CD8+ T cells expressing CXCR3 (TNR3+). The receptor was derived from a human donor in good health. Some clones in this sample may be carry-over from other donors' samples.

CDR3: CASSTAVFADTQYF. V and J are TRBV7-9 and TRBJ2-3. CDR1 SEHNR and CDR2 FQNEAQ come from the germline V gene (reference sequence). The CDR3 loop spans 14 amino acids.